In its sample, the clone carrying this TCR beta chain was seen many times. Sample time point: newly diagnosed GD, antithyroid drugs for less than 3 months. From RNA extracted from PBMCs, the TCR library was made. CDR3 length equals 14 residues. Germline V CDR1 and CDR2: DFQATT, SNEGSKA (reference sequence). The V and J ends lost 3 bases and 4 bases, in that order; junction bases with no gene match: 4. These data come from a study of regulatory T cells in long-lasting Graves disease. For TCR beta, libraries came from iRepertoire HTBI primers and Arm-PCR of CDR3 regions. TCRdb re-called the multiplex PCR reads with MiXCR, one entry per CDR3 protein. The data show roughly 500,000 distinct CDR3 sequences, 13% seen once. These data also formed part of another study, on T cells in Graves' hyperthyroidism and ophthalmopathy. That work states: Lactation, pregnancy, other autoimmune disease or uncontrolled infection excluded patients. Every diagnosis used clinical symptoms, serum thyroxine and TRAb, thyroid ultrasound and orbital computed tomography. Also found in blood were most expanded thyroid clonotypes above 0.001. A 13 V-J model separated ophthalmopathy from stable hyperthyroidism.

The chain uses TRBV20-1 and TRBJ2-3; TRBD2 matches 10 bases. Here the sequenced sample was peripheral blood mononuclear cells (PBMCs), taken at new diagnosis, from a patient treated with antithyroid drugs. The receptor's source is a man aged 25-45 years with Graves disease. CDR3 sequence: CSASTSGTADTQYF. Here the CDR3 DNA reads TGCAGTGCTAGTACTAGCGGGACCGCAGATACGCAGTATTTT.